This entry features one TCR beta chain sequence. The data are from a study of blood T cell repertoires in COVID-19. This CDR3 comprises 13 residues. Germline CDR1 is LNHNV and CDR2 is YYDKDF (reference sequence). V was clipped by 1 base and J by 3 bases, with 5 bases between them. The data were produced by immunoSEQ multiplex PCR, yet TCRdb's version contains in-frame clones alone and is incomplete. This table holds 80,000 to 100,000 clones, around two thirds found once. The V call is TRBV15, the J call TRBJ2-3, with TRBD2 as a possible D gene (5 bases). The material sequenced was peripheral blood. This sequence was found in a man between 65 and 85 years old with COVID-19, enrolled during active disease. The CDR3 region has the DNA TGTGCCACCAGCAGAGGGGAGACAGATACGCAGTATTTT. It yields the protein CATSRGETDTQYF.